This T cell receptor beta chain emerged from a study of blood T cell repertoires in COVID-19. The overall study: Sites in the United States, Italy and Spain provided acute and convalescent COVID-19 samples. T cells, B-cell-depleted T cells, or PBMCs supplied cDNA or gDNA.

Original processing notes: Amplification with reference gene primers provided the estimates of nucleated cell counts. This table comes from immunoSEQ multiplex PCR, and its TCRdb copy is limited to in-frame clones, with some not included. That table furnishes V, J and clone size, whereas the DNA furnished D and trimming. This table has over 150,000 clones, 60% to 85% appearing once. The V and J ends lost 2 bases and 3 bases respectively, with 7 bases between them. Germline V CDR1 and CDR2: SEHNR, FQNEAQ (reference sequence). This CDR3 is 13 amino acids long. This sequence was found in a man older than 75 with acute or convalescent COVID-19. The rearrangement uses TRBV7-9 and TRBJ1-2; D is possibly TRBD1 (5 bases). Sequencing input: peripheral blood. The CDR3 loop is CASSLRGYYGYTF. The CDR3 region has the DNA TGTGCCAGCAGCTTACGGGGGTACTATGGCTACACCTTC.